One TCR beta chain is described in this entry. The data derive from a study of metastatic and nonmetastatic thyroid tumors. Germline lookup yields CDR1 DFQATT and CDR2 SNEGSKA (reference sequence). This CDR3 region has 15 residues. With 6 bases clipped from V and 0 bases from J, the junction kept 9 bases outside the gene matches. TCRdb reprocessed the PCR reads using MiXCR. The sample lists about 38,000 clones, around half occurring once. Not a single patient had been given any form of treatment at any point before undergoing thyroid surgery. The origin of this receptor is a male donor with papillary thyroid cancer or a benign thyroid nodule (not recorded which). Some clones in this sample may be carry-over from other donors' samples. The sequenced sample was tumor tissue. The J gene is TRBJ1-1, the V gene TRBV20-1; 8 positions agree with TRBD1. CDR3: CSARQGRLMNTEAFF. CDR3 nucleotides: TGCAGTGCAAGACAGGGGAGATTGATGAACACTGAAGCTTTCTTT.